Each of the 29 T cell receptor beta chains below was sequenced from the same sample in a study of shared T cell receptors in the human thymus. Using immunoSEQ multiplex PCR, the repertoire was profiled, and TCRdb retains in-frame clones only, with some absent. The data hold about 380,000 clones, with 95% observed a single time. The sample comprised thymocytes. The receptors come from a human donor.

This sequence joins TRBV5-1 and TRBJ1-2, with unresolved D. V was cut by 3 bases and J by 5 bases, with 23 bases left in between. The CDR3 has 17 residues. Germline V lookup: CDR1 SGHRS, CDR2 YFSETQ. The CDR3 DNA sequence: TGCGCCAGCAGCTGCTACACACGTTCTACCACGGGATATGGCTACACCTTC. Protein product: CASSCYTRSTTGYGYTF.

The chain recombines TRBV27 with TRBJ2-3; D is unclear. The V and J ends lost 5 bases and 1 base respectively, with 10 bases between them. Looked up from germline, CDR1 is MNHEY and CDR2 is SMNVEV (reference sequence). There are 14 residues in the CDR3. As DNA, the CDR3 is TGTGCCAGCAGTATCGCGTCCCGCACAGATACGCAGTATTTT. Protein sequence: CASSIASRTDTQYF.

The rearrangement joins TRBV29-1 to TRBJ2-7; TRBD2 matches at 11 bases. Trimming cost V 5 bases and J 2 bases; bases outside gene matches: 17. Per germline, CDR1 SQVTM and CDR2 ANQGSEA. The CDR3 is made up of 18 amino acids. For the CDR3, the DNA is TGCAGCGTTCCCCGGCGGGCTAGCGGGAGGCCTGGGCCCTACGAGCAGTACTTC. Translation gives CSVPRRASGRPGPYEQYF.

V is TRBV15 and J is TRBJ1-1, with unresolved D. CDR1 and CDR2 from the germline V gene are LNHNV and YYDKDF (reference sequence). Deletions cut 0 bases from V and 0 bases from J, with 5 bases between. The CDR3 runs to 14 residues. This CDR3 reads CATSRDRMNTEAFF. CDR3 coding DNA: TGTGCCACCAGCAGAGATAGGATGAACACTGAAGCTTTCTTT.

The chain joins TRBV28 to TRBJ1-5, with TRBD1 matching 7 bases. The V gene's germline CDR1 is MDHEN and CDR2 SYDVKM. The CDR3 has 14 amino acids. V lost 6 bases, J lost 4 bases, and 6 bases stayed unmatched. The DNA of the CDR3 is TGTGCCAGCAGCCCCGGGACAGATAATCAGCCCCAGCATTTT. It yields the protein CASSPGTDNQPQHF. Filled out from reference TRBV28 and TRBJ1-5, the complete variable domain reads DVKVTQSSRYLVKRTGEKVFLECVQDMDHENMFWYRQDPGLGLRLIYFSYDVKMKEKGDIPEGYSVSREKKERFSLILESASTNQTSMYLCASSPGTDNQPQHFGDGTRLSIL.

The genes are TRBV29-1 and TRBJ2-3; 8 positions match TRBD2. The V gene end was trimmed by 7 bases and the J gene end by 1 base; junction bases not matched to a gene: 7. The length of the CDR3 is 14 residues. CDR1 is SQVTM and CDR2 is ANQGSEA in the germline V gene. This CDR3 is CSASRGGRTDTQYF. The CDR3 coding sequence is TGCAGCGCGTCCCGGGGGGGGCGCACAGATACGCAGTATTTT.

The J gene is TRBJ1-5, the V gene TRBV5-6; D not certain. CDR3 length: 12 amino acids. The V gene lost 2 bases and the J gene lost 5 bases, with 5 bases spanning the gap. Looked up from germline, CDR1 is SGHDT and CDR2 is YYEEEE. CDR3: CASSLMDQPQHF. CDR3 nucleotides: TGTGCCAGCAGCTTAATGGATCAGCCCCAGCATTTT.

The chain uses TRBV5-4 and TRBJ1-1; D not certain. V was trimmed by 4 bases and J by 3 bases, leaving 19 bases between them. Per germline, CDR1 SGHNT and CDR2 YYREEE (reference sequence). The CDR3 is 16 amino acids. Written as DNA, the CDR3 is TGTGCCAGCAGCACAAGACCGAAGATATATTACACTGAAGCTTTCTTT. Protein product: CASSTRPKIYYTEAFF. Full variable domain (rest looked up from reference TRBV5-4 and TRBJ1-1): ETGVTQSPTHLIKTRGQQVTLRCSSQSGHNTVSWYQQALGQGPQFIFQYYREEENGRGNFPPRFSGLQFPNYSSELNVNALELDDSALYLCASSTRPKIYYTEAFFGQGTRLTVV.

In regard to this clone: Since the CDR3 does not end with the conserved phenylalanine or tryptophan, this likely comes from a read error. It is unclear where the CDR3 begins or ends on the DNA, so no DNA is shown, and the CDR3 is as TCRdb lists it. The CDR3 loop is CASSERDDLHRI. The V call is TRBV2, the J call TRBJ1-1. Including both end residues, the CDR3 is 12 amino acids long. Looked up from germline, CDR1 is SNHLY and CDR2 is FYNNEI.

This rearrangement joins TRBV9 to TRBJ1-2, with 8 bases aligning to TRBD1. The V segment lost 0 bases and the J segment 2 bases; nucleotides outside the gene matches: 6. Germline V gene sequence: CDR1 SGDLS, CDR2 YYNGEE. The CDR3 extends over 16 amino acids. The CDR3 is CASSVEETGVNYGYTF. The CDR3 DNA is TGTGCCAGCAGCGTAGAGGAGACAGGGGTGAACTATGGCTACACCTTC.

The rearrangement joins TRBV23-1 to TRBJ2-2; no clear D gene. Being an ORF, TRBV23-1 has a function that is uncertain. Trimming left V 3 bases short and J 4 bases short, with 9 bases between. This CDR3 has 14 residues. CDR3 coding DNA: TGCGCCAGCAGTCACCGTTTACCCACCGGGGAGCTGTTTTTT. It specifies CASSHRLPTGELFF.

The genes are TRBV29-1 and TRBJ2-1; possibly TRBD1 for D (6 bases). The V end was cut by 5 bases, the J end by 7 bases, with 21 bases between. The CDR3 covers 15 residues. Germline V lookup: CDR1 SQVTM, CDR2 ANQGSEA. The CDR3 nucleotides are TGCAGCGTTACATGGACAGTATGGTGGGATAATGAGCAGTTCTTC. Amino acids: CSVTWTVWWDNEQFF.

CDR3 DNA: TGCAGCGCCCGGGACAGCAATCAGCCCCAGCATTTT. Its protein is CSARDSNQPQHF. The chain links TRBV29-1 to TRBJ1-5, with D perhaps matching TRBD1 (5 bases). Per the germline V gene, CDR1 is SQVTM and CDR2 is ANQGSEA. This CDR3 contains 12 residues. Trimming cost V 7 bases and J 1 base, with 8 bases left between them.

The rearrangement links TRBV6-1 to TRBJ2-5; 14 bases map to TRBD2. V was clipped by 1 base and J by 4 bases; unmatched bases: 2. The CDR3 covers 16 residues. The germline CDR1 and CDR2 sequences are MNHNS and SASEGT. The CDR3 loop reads CASSEGLAGGLETQYF. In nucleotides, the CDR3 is TGTGCCAGCAGTGAAGGACTAGCGGGAGGGCTAGAGACCCAGTACTTC.

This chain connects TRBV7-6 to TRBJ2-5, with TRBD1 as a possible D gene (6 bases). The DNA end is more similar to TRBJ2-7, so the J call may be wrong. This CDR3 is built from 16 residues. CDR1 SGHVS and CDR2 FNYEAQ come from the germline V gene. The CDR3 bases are TGTGCCAGCAGCTTAGAGAATAGGGGGAGAGGCTACGAGCAGTACTTC. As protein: CASSLENRGRGYEQYF.

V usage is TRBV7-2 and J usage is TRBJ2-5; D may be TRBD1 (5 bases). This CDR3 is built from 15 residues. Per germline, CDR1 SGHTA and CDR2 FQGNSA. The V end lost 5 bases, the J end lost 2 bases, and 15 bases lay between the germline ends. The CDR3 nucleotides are TGTGCCAGCAGCACACCCGAAGGGGCTCAAGAGACCCAGTACTTC. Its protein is CASSTPEGAQETQYF.

CDR3 in DNA: TGTGCCACAGGGGAGAGGACCGGGGAGCTGTTTTTT. It encodes CATGERTGELFF. The chain employs TRBV7-7 and TRBJ2-2; a possible D gene is TRBD1 (6 bases). Germline values: CDR1 SSHAT, CDR2 FNYEAQ (reference sequence). V lost 10 bases and J lost 5, with 11 bases in between. The CDR3 has 12 residues.

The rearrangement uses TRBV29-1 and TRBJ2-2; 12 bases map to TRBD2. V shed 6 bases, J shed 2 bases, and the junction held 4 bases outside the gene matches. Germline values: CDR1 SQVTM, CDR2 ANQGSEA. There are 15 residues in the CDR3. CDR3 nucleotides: TGCAGCGTCCACGGACTAGCGGGAAACACCGGGGAGCTGTTTTTT. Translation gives CSVHGLAGNTGELFF.

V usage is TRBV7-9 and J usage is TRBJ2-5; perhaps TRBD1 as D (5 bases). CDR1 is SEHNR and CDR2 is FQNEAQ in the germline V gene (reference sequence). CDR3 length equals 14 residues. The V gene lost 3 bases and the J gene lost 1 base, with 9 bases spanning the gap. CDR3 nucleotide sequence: TGTGCCAGCAGCTTGTGTACAGGCCAAGAGACCCAGTACTTC. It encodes CASSLCTGQETQYF.

The CDR3: CASSLQGYGYTF. The DNA of the CDR3 is TGCGCCAGCAGCTTACAGGGCTATGGCTACACCTTC. This chain connects TRBV5-1 to TRBJ1-2, with D possibly being TRBD1 (6 bases). There are 12 residues in the CDR3. Germline CDR1 and CDR2: SGHRS and YFSETQ. The V and J ends lost 2 bases and 4 bases respectively, with 6 bases between them.

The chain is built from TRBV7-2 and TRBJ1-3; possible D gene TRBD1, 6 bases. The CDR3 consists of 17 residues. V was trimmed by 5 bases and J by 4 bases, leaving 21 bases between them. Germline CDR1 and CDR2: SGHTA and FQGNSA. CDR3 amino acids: CASSQNRWGAGGNTIYF. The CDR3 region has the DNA TGTGCCAGCAGCCAAAACCGCTGGGGGGCGGGCGGAAACACCATATATTTT.

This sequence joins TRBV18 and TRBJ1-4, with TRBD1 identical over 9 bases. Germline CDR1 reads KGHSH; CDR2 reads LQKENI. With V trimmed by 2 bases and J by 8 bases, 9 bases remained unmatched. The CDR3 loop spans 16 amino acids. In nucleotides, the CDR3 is TGTGCCAGCTCACCATGTAGGGACAGGGTCGAGGAAAAACTGTTTTTT. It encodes CASSPCRDRVEEKLFF.

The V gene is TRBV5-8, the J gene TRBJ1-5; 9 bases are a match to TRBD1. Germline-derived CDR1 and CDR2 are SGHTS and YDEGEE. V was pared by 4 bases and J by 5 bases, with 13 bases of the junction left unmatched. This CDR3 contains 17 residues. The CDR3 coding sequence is TGTGCCAGCAGCCCGGGACAGGGTAGGGGGAGTTATCAGCCCCAGCATTTT. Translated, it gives CASSPGQGRGSYQPQHF.

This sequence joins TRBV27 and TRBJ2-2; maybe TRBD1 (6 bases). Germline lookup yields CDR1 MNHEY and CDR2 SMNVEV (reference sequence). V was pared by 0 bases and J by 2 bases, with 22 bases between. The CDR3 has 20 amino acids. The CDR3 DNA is TGTGCCAGCAGTTTATCCCGCCTACAGGGTGACGGGGTAAACACCGGGGAGCTGTTTTTT. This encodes CASSLSRLQGDGVNTGELFF.

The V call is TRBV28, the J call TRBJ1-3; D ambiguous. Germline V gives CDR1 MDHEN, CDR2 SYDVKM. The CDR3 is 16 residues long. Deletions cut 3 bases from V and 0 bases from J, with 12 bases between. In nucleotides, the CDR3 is TGTGCCAGCAGTTTGCCTTGGGCTCTCTCTGGAAACACCATATATTTT. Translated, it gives CASSLPWALSGNTIYF.

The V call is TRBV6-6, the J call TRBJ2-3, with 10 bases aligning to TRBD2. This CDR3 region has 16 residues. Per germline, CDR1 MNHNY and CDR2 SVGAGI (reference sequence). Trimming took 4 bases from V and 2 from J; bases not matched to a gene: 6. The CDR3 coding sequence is TGTGCCAGCAGTTCCAGACTAGCGGGTTACACAGATACGCAGTATTTT. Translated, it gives CASSSRLAGYTDTQYF.

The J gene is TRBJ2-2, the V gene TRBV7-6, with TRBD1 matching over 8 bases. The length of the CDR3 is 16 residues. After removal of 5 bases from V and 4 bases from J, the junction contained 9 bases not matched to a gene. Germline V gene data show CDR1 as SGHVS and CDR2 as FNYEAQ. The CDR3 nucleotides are TGTGCCAGCAGCCCAGGGAGCCAGGGGGCCACCGGGGAGCTGTTTTTT. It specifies CASSPGSQGATGELFF.

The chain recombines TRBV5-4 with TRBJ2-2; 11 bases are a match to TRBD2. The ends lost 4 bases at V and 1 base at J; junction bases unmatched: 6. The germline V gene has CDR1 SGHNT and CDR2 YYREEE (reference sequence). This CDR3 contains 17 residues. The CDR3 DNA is TGTGCCAGCAGCCTACCAGGGACTAGCGGGAACACCGGGGAGCTGTTTTTT. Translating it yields CASSLPGTSGNTGELFF.

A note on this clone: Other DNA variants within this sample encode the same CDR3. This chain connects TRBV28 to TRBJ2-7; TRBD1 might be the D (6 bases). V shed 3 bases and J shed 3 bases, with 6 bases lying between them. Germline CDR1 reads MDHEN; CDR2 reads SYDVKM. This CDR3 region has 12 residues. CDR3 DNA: TGTGCCAGCAGTTTCAGGGGCTACGAGCAGTACTTC. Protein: CASSFRGYEQYF. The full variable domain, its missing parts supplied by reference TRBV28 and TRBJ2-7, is DVKVTQSSRYLVKRTGEKVFLECVQDMDHENMFWYRQDPGLGLRLIYFSYDVKMKEKGDIPEGYSVSREKKERFSLILESASTNQTSMYLCASSFRGYEQYFGPGTRLTVT.